This T cell receptor beta chain was captured by sequencing in a study of cytomegalovirus exposure and HLA in healthy donors. Per germline, CDR1 SGHRS and CDR2 YFSETQ. V shed 4 bases, J shed 1 base, and the junction held 10 bases outside the gene matches. The length of the CDR3 is 17 residues. A note on this clone: The antigen is undetermined.

Primers included in the PCR were 60 Vbeta and 13 Jbeta primers. Authors' processing steps: A later analysis counted 80 million or so unique TCR beta chains, around 11 million shared. Only in-frame clones appear in the TCRdb table, and some are missing; sequencing was by immunoSEQ multiplex PCR. V and J calls and clone size come straight from that table; D and trimming were deduced from the DNA. Of under 200,000 clones detected, roughly 80% appear once; the ten largest clones hold over 2%. Study-wide points: A missense DCLRE1C variant was associated with V- and J-gene trimming of TCR beta chains in a later analysis, and an independent cohort replicated the association. Later analysis revealed greater clonal expansion in HLA-associated TCR beta chains than in equally common others. Despite most TCR sequences being rare, some public TCRs occurred in many donors.

The source material was PBMCs. The rearrangement uses TRBV5-1 and TRBJ1-5; 8 bases line up with TRBD1. The sequence derives from a man aged 55 to 70 in good health and CMV-seronegative. The chain's CDR3 is CASSPGTGFSSNQPQHF. CDR3 nucleotide sequence: TGCGCCAGCAGCCCGGGGACAGGATTTAGCAGCAATCAGCCCCAGCATTTT.